This T cell receptor (beta chain) originates from a study of CD8 T cells in acute hepatitis C reinfection. Study information: TCRbeta of HCV NS3-1073-specific CD8+ T cells was profiled. Within 168 days of the estimated infection date, acute samples were collected. Points from the study as a whole: Differing sequencing approaches may have limited exact matches to other epitopes. TRBV04 and TRBV06 were preferentially used in all groups, not explained by naive pool overrepresentation.

Time point defined: acute HCV infection, within 168 days of estimated infection date. No in vitro expansion preceded sequencing of these hepatitis C virus-specific cells, which were studied ex vivo. Only in-frame clones appear in the TCRdb table, and some are missing; sequencing was by immunoSEQ multiplex PCR. Altogether some 1,000 clones are present, less than 80% being singletons, with the ten largest covering more than 10%. Between the trimmed V and J ends, which lost 4 bases and 6 bases, there was a span of 7 bases. The CDR3 covers 12 residues. Germline V gene sequence: CDR1 SGHDN, CDR2 FVKESK. The sequenced sample was HCV NS3-1073 tetramer-sorted CD8+ T cells from PBMCs, obtained during acute infection. The chain uses TRBV14 and TRBJ2-1; D is ambiguous. The sequence came from a woman aged 18-30 years who spontaneously cleared hepatitis C infection. The CDR3 DNA reads TGTGCCAGCAGCCCCTGGCCCAATGAGCAGTTCTTC. Residues: CASSPWPNEQFF.